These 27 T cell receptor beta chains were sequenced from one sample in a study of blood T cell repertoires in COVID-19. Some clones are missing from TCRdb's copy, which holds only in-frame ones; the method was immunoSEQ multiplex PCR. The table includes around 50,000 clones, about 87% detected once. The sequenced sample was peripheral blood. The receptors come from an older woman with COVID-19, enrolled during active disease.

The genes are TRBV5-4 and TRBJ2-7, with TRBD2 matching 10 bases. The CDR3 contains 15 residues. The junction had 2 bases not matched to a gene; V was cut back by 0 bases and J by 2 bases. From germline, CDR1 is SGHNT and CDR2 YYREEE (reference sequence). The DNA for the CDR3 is TGTGCCAGCAGCTTGGGGACTAGCGGCCCCTACGAGCAGTACTTC. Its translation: CASSLGTSGPYEQYF.

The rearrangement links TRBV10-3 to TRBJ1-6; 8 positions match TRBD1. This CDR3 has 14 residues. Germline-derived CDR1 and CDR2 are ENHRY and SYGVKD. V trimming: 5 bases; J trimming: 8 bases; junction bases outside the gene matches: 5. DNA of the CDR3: TGTGCCATCAGTCTGGGACAGGCAGATTCACCCCTCCACTTT. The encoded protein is CAISLGQADSPLHF.

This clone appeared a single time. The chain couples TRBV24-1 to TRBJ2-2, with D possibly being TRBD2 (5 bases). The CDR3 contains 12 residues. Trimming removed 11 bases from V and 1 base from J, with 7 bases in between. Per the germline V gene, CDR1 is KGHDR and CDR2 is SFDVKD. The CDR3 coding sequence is TGTGCCAGCGGAGGGAACACCGGGGAGCTGTTTTTT. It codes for CASGGNTGELFF.

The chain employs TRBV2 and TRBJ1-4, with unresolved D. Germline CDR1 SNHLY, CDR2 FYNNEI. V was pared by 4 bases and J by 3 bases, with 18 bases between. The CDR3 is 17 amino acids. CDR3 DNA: TGTGCCAGCAGTGCTGACCGTCCAGGAATTGCTAATGAAAAACTGTTTTTT. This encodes CASSADRPGIANEKLFF.

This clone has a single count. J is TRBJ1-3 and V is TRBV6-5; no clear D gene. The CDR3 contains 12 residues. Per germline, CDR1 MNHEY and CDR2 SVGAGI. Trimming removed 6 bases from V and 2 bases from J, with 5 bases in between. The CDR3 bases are TGTGCCAGCAGGGCTCCTGGAAACACCATATATTTT. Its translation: CASRAPGNTIYF.

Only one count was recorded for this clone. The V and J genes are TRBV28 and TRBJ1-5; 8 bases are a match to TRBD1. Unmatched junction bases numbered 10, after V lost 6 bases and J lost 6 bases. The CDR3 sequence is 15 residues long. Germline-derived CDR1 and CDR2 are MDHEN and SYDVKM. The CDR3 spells CASSWGQADVQPQHF. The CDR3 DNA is TGTGCCAGCAGCTGGGGACAGGCGGACGTTCAGCCCCAGCATTTT.

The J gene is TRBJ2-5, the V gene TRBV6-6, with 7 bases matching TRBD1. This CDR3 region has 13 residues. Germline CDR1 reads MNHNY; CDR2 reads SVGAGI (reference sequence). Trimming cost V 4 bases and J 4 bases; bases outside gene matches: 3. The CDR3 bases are TGTGCCAGCAGTTGGGGACAGAGAGAGACCCAGTACTTC. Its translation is CASSWGQRETQYF.

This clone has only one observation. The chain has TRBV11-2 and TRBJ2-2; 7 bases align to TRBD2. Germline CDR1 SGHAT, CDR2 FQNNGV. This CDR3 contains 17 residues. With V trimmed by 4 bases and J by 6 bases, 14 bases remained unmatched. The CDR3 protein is CASSSLRRGRASGELFF. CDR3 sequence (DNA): TGTGCCAGCAGCTCCCTTCGGCGCGGGAGAGCTTCCGGGGAGCTGTTTTTT.

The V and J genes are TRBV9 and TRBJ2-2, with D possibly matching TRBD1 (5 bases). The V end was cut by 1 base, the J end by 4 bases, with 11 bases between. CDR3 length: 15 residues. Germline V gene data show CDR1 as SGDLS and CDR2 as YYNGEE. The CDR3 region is CASSVRDRLTGELFF. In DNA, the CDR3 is TGTGCCAGCAGCGTACGAGACAGACTCACCGGGGAGCTGTTTTTT.

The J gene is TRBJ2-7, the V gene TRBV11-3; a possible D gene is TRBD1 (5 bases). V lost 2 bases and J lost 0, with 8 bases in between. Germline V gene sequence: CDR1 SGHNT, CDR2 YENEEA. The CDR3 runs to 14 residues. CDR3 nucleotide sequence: TGTGCCAGCAGCTTACGCCAGGGCTCCTACGAGCAGTACTTC. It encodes CASSLRQGSYEQYF.

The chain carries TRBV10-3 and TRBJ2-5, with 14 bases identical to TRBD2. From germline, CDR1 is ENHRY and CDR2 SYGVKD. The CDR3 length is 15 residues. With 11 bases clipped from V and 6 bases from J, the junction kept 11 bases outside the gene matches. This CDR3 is CASTTGTSGSKTQYF. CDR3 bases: TGTGCCTCTACCACCGGGACTAGCGGGAGTAAGACCCAGTACTTC.

As DNA, the CDR3 is TGTGCCAGTACGTCGGAGGGTGGCAATCAGCCCCAGCATTTT. Protein: CASTSEGGNQPQHF. The chain couples TRBV19 to TRBJ1-5; D is ambiguous. The CDR3 consists of 14 residues. Trimming removed 7 bases at V and 2 bases at J, with 12 bases between. CDR1 and CDR2 from the germline V gene are LNHDA and SQIVND (reference sequence).

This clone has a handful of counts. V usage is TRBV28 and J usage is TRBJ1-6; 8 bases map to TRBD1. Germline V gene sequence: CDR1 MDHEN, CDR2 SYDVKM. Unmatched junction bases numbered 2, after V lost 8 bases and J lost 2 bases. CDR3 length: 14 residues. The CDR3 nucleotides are TGTGCCAGCGGACAGGGACCCTATAATTCACCCCTCCACTTT. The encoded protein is CASGQGPYNSPLHF.

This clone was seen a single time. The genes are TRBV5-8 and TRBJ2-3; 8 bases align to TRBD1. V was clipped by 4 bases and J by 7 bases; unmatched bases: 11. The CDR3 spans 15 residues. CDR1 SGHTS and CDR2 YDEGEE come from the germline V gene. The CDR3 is CASSPGQARSNTQYF. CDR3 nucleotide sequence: TGTGCCAGCAGCCCGGGACAGGCCCGAAGCAATACGCAGTATTTT.

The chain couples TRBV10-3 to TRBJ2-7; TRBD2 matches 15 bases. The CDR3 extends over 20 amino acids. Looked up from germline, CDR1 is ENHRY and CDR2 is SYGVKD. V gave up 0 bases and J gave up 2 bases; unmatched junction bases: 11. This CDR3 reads CAISESLGGTSGRYPYEQYF. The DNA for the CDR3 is TGTGCCATCAGTGAGTCGTTAGGGGGGACTAGCGGGAGGTATCCCTACGAGCAGTACTTC.

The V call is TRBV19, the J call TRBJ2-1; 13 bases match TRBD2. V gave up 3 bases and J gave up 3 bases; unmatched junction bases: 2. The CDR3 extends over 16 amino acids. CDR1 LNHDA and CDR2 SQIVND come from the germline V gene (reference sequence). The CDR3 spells CASSMGLAGLYNEQFF. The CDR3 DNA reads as TGTGCCAGTAGTATGGGACTAGCGGGACTCTACAATGAGCAGTTCTTC.

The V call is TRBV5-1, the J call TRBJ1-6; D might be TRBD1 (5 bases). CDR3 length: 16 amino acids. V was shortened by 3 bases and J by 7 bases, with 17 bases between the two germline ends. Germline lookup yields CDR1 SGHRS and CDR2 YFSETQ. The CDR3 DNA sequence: TGCGCCAGCAGCTGGGGACCACCCGGGGGGAATTCACCCCTCCACTTT. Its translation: CASSWGPPGGNSPLHF. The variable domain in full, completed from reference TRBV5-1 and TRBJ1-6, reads KAGVTQTPRYLIKTRGQQVTLSCSPISGHRSVSWYQQTPGQGLQFLFEYFSETQRNKGNFPGRFSGRQFSNSRSEMNVSTLELGDSALYLCASSWGPPGGNSPLHFGNGTRLTVT.

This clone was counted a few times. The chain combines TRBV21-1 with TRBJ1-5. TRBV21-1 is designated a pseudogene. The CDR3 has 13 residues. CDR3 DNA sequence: TGTGCCAGCAGCCTGGGGGGGGCTCAGCCCCAGCATTTT. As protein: CASSLGGAQPQHF.

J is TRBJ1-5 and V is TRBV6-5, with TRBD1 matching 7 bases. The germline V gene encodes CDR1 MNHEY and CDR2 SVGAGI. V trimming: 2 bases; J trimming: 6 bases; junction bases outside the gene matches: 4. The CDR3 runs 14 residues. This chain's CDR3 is CASSYRQGAQPQHF. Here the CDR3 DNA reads TGTGCCAGCAGTTACCGACAGGGTGCTCAGCCCCAGCATTTT.

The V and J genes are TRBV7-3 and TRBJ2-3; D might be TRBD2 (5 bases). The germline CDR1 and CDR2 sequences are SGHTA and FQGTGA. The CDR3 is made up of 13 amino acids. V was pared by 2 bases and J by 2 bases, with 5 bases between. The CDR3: CASSLDYTDTQYF. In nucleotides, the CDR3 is TGTGCCAGCAGCTTAGACTACACAGATACGCAGTATTTT.

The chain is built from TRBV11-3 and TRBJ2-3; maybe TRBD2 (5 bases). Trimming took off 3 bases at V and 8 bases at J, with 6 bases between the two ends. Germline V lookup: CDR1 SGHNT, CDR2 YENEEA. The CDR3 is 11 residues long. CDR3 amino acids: CASSFGGTQYF. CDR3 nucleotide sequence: TGTGCCAGCAGCTTTGGAGGTACGCAGTATTTT.

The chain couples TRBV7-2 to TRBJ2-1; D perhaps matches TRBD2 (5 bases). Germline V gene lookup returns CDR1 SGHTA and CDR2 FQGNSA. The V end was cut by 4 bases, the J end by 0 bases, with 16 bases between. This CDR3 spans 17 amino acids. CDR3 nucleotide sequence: TGTGCCAGCAGCTGGTGGCTGAGCGGTAGCTCCTACAATGAGCAGTTCTTC. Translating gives CASSWWLSGSSYNEQFF.

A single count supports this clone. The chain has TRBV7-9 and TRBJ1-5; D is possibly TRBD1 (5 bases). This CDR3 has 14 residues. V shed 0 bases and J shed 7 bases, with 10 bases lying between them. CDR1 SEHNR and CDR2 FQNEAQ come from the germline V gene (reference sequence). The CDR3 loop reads CASSLAGRQQPQHF. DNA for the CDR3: TGTGCCAGCAGCTTAGCGGGGCGGCAGCAGCCCCAGCATTTT.

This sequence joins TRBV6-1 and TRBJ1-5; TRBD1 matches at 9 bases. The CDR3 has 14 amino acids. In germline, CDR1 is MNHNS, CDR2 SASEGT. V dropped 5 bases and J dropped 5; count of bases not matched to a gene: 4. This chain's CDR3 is CASSRTGGYQPQHF. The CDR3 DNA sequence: TGTGCCAGCAGTCGTACAGGGGGCTATCAGCCCCAGCATTTT.

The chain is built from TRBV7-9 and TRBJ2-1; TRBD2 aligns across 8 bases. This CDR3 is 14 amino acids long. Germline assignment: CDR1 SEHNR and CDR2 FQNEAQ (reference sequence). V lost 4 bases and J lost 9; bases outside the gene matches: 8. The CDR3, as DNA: TGTGCCAGCAGCTGGGGACTAGTTAGTTCTGAGCAGTTCTTC. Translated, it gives CASSWGLVSSEQFF.

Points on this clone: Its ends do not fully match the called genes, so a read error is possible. The chain's CDR3 is CVSSRPGTKEKLFF. DNA of the CDR3: TGTGTCAGCAGTCGTCCCGGGACTAAGGAAAAACTGTTTTTT. The chain links TRBV2 to TRBJ1-4; possibly TRBD1 for D (5 bases). The germline V gene has CDR1 SNHLY and CDR2 FYNNEI. The CDR3 length is 14 residues.

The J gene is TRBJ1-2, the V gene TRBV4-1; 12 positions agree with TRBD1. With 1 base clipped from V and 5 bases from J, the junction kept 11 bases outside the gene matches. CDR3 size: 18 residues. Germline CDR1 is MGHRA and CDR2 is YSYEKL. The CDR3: CASSQGGGTGGVWYGYTF. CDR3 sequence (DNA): TGCGCCAGCAGCCAAGGGGGAGGGACAGGGGGCGTATGGTATGGCTACACCTTC.